The 21 T cell receptor beta chains in this list originate from one sample, sequenced in a study of shared clonotypes between healthy human individuals. The table came from immunoSEQ multiplex PCR; TCRdb's copy has only in-frame clones and leaves some out. The data hold some 2,000,000 clones, with roughly 96% observed a single time. Input material: naive CD4+ T cells sorted from blood. Subset denoted: CD45RA+ positively selected. All receptors come from a man aged 18 to 30 in good health.

The rearrangement joins TRBV15 to TRBJ1-5, with TRBD1 matching over 7 bases. V lost 2 bases and J lost 4; bases outside the gene matches: 2. CDR1 LNHNV and CDR2 YYDKDF come from the germline V gene (reference sequence). CDR3 length equals 14 residues. The CDR3 DNA reads TGTGCCACCAGCAGAAGGGACAGTAATCAGCCCCAGCATTTT. Amino acid sequence: CATSRRDSNQPQHF.

The chain combines TRBV5-1 with TRBJ1-5; D is unclear. The ends were cut back, 4 bases at V and 10 bases at J, with 9 bases in the middle. This CDR3 contains 11 residues. The germline V gene encodes CDR1 SGHRS and CDR2 YFSETQ. CDR3 bases: TGCGCCAGCAGCCCCCTCGGCCCCCAGCATTTT. Protein product: CASSPLGPQHF.

The rearrangement links TRBV4-1 to TRBJ1-4; 7 bases align to TRBD1. The germline V gene encodes CDR1 MGHRA and CDR2 YSYEKL. The trim removed 4 bases at V and 8 bases at J, leaving 16 bases unmatched. This CDR3 is built from 17 residues. The CDR3 region has the DNA TGCGCCAGCAGCCTCCGGGCAGGGGGGGTAGTAGAGGAAAAACTGTTTTTT. As protein: CASSLRAGGVVEEKLFF.

The chain has TRBV14 and TRBJ2-7, with D possibly matching TRBD2 (5 bases). This CDR3 is 13 amino acids long. V lost 1 base and J 2 bases, leaving 6 bases between the germline ends. Germline V gene data show CDR1 as SGHDN and CDR2 as FVKESK. The CDR3 DNA is TGTGCCAGCAGCCAAGCCGGGGCCTACGAGCAGTACTTC. Protein product: CASSQAGAYEQYF.

Comment on this clone: This CDR3 is also generated by other DNA sequences in the sample. The gene calls are TRBV5-4 and TRBJ2-3; D call uncertain. This CDR3 has 14 residues. From germline, CDR1 is SGHNT and CDR2 YYREEE (reference sequence). Trimming left V 0 bases short and J 0 bases short, with 5 bases between. The CDR3 loop is CASSLGRSTDTQYF. CDR3 bases: TGTGCCAGCAGCTTGGGCAGAAGCACAGATACGCAGTATTTT.

This CDR3 reads CASSPHTTVYEQYF. As DNA, the CDR3 is TGTGCCAGCAGTCCACACACGACGGTCTACGAGCAGTACTTC. The genes are TRBV28 and TRBJ2-7; D unclear. This CDR3 has 14 amino acids. With 5 bases removed from V and 3 bases from J, the gap between germline ends came to 14 bases. Germline assignment: CDR1 MDHEN and CDR2 SYDVKM.

This chain connects TRBV10-3 to TRBJ1-1; D may be TRBD1 (6 bases). This CDR3 spans 14 amino acids. The V gene lost 7 bases and the J gene lost 4 bases, with 16 bases spanning the gap. The germline V gene encodes CDR1 ENHRY and CDR2 SYGVKD. The CDR3 is CAITSGEGGTEAFF. The CDR3 DNA follows: TGTGCCATCACCTCAGGGGAGGGCGGCACTGAAGCTTTCTTT.

V gene TRBV6-1 combines with J gene TRBJ1-4; TRBD1 is a possible D gene (6 bases). Germline V gene sequence: CDR1 MNHNS, CDR2 SASEGT. Trimming pared 4 bases from V and 8 bases from J, leaving 20 bases between. The CDR3 runs to 16 residues. The chain's CDR3 is CASSGALGGLGEKLFF. As DNA, the CDR3 is TGTGCCAGCAGTGGTGCCCTTGGGGGGCTAGGGGAAAAACTGTTTTTT.

The chain employs TRBV27 and TRBJ1-2; TRBD1 might be the D (5 bases). Germline lookup yields CDR1 MNHEY and CDR2 SMNVEV (reference sequence). The CDR3 consists of 12 residues. The ends were cut back, 8 bases at V and 7 bases at J, with 14 bases in the middle. The CDR3 nucleotides read TGTGCCAGCCGCCCCCCTGGGGGTGGCTACACCTTC. Residues: CASRPPGGGYTF.

The CDR3: CASSLGAAGPYEQYF. The CDR3 coding sequence is TGTGCCAGCAGCTTAGGGGCGGCGGGCCCCTACGAGCAGTACTTC. V gene TRBV11-3 combines with J gene TRBJ2-7, with a possible D match to TRBD2 (5 bases). The CDR3 sequence is 15 residues long. V dropped 1 base and J dropped 2 bases, with 12 bases sitting between them. Germline values: CDR1 SGHNT, CDR2 YENEEA.

The chain recombines TRBV7-9 with TRBJ2-2, with D perhaps TRBD2 (7 bases). V lost 10 bases to trimming and J lost 3 bases, with 15 bases between them. The CDR3 is 14 residues long. Germline assignment: CDR1 SEHNR and CDR2 FQNEAQ (reference sequence). CDR3 coding DNA: TGTGCCACCGCACGGGGGGCGGACACCGGGGAGCTGTTTTTT. Translated: CATARGADTGELFF.

This chain joins TRBV7-6 and TRBJ2-7, with D hard to call. Deletions cut 3 bases from V and 1 base from J, with 7 bases between. This CDR3 is 13 amino acids long. The germline gives CDR1 SGHVS, CDR2 FNYEAQ. The CDR3 is CASSFDISYEQYF. Here the CDR3 DNA reads TGTGCCAGCAGCTTTGACATTTCCTACGAGCAGTACTTC.

The sample holds one count of this clone. The same CDR3 arises from other DNA sequences in this sample as well. The chain uses TRBV5-1 and TRBJ1-1; no reliable D call. CDR1 SGHRS and CDR2 YFSETQ come from the germline V gene. The ends were cut back, 4 bases at V and 0 bases at J, with 7 bases in the middle. The CDR3 consists of 13 residues. Here the CDR3 reads CASSLPLNTEAFF. The DNA for the CDR3 is TGCGCCAGCAGCCTCCCACTGAACACTGAAGCTTTCTTT.

This clone has just a few counts. This CDR3 reads CASMDRGSSGANVLTF. For the CDR3, the DNA is TGTGCCAGCATGGACAGGGGCAGCTCTGGGGCCAACGTCCTGACTTTC. The chain joins TRBV6-6 to TRBJ2-6; TRBD1 agrees at 9 bases. This CDR3 has 16 residues. Trimming took 7 bases from V and 0 from J; bases not matched to a gene: 4. The germline CDR1 and CDR2 sequences are MNHNY and SVGAGI (reference sequence).

J is TRBJ2-7 and V is TRBV6-6; 8 bases fit TRBD2. V was clipped by 2 bases and J by 2 bases; unmatched bases: 5. Per germline, CDR1 MNHNY and CDR2 SVGAGI (reference sequence). The CDR3 sequence is 15 residues long. The CDR3 DNA reads as TGTGCCAGCAGTTACCCCGGGACTAGTGCCTACGAGCAGTACTTC. Translated: CASSYPGTSAYEQYF.

The rearrangement uses TRBV25-1 and TRBJ2-2; 9 bases are a match to TRBD1. Unmatched junction bases numbered 13, after V lost 6 bases and J lost 5 bases. Germline loops: CDR1 MGHDK, CDR2 SYGVNS. This CDR3 contains 17 residues. The CDR3 loop is CASSGSTGQGGTGELFF. In nucleotides, the CDR3 is TGTGCCAGCAGCGGATCGACGGGACAGGGAGGGACCGGGGAGCTGTTTTTT.

V usage is TRBV19 and J usage is TRBJ1-1; D gene uncertain. This CDR3 has 15 amino acids. The germline V gene encodes CDR1 LNHDA and CDR2 SQIVND (reference sequence). Trimming pared 5 bases from V and 0 bases from J, leaving 13 bases between. CDR3 loop: CASSPGRGVNTEAFF. The CDR3 DNA is TGTGCCAGTAGTCCCGGGCGGGGTGTGAACACTGAAGCTTTCTTT.

DNA of the CDR3: TGTGCCAGCAGCCGTAGTTTCGAGCAGTACTTC. Protein product: CASSRSFEQYF. V and J are TRBV11-2 and TRBJ2-7; D is unclear. The CDR3 sequence is 11 residues long. Germline loops: CDR1 SGHAT, CDR2 FQNNGV. Trimming stripped 5 bases from V and 6 bases from J, with 8 bases between.

The chain uses TRBV6-6 and TRBJ2-5; 10 bases line up with TRBD1. This CDR3 is 14 amino acids long. The germline gives CDR1 MNHNY, CDR2 SVGAGI (reference sequence). Trimming removed 5 bases from V and 2 bases from J; junction bases left unmatched: 2. The CDR3 here is CASSRTGGQETQYF. DNA of the CDR3: TGTGCCAGCAGTCGGACAGGGGGACAAGAGACCCAGTACTTC.

The gene calls are TRBV7-6 and TRBJ2-7, with TRBD2 identical over 7 bases. V gave up 4 bases and J gave up 1 base; unmatched junction bases: 7. From germline, CDR1 is SGHVS and CDR2 FNYEAQ. The CDR3 is 15 amino acids. Here the CDR3 reads CASSSQRGPSYEQYF. The CDR3 DNA reads TGTGCCAGCAGCTCTCAGCGGGGCCCATCCTACGAGCAGTACTTC.

The rearrangement joins TRBV5-1 to TRBJ1-2, with a tentative D call TRBD1 (6 bases). Germline-derived CDR1 and CDR2 are SGHRS and YFSETQ. V lost 4 bases to trimming and J lost 8 bases, with 12 bases between them. This CDR3 comprises 12 residues. In DNA, the CDR3 is TGCGCCAGCAGCCCACAGGGTTCGGGCTACACCTTC. Its protein product is CASSPQGSGYTF.